This T cell receptor (beta chain) is from a study of blood T cell repertoires in COVID-19. The study counted Cohort 3 donors as recovered given two negative PCRs, clearance, or symptom resolution. The assay was immunoSEQ multiplex PCR, and TCRdb's table has in-frame clones only and misses some. The sample has some 160,000 clones, around 80% seen once; the top ten hold roughly 7.3%. The CDR3 is 16 residues long. Germline CDR1 reads LNHDA; CDR2 reads SQIVND (reference sequence). V lost 8 bases, J lost 6 bases, and 14 bases stayed unmatched. The chain carries TRBV19 and TRBJ1-5; 9 bases are a match to TRBD1. Sequences were obtained from PBMCs or T cells enriched from blood (not recorded which). The sequence was obtained from a woman aged 45-60 years who had recovered from COVID-19. Written as DNA, the CDR3 is TGTGCCAGTTCAACGACAGGGGGGAGGTCCGGTCAGCCCCAGCATTTT. This translates into CASSTTGGRSGQPQHF.